The 23 T cell receptor beta chains reported below all come from one sample, sequenced in a study of shared clonotypes between healthy human individuals. The table came from immunoSEQ multiplex PCR; TCRdb's copy has only in-frame clones and leaves some out. The sample consists of over a million clones, around 98% of them appearing once. What was sequenced was naive CD4+ T cells sorted from blood. The subset here: CD45RA+ positively selected. The source of these receptors is a young man in good health.

The rearrangement uses TRBV4-1 and TRBJ1-4, with D possibly matching TRBD1 (5 bases). CDR1 is MGHRA and CDR2 is YSYEKL in the germline V gene. The CDR3 is made up of 17 amino acids. V was shortened by 1 base and J by 8 bases, with 20 bases between the two germline ends. This CDR3 is CASSQGWAREAWEKLFF. The CDR3 DNA reads as TGCGCCAGCAGCCAAGGTTGGGCCAGGGAGGCGTGGGAAAAACTGTTTTTT.

The CDR3: CATSRGIIQETQYF. In DNA, the CDR3 is TGTGCCACCAGCAGAGGGATTATTCAAGAGACCCAGTACTTC. The V and J genes are TRBV15 and TRBJ2-5; D gene ambiguous. In germline, CDR1 is LNHNV, CDR2 YYDKDF (reference sequence). V lost 1 base and J lost 2, with 8 bases in between. CDR3 length: 14 amino acids.

The table lists this clone with a count of one. The CDR3 loop is CASSEDRGLFGYTF. CDR3 DNA: TGTGCCAGCAGCGAGGACAGGGGGCTGTTTGGCTACACCTTC. This chain joins TRBV9 and TRBJ1-2, with 11 bases identical to TRBD1. Germline lookup yields CDR1 SGDLS and CDR2 YYNGEE. V lost 3 bases and J lost 7; bases outside the gene matches: 5. This CDR3 spans 14 amino acids.

Note on this clone: Other DNA sequences from this sample encode an identical CDR3 as well. The genes are TRBV9 and TRBJ2-1; 8 positions agree with TRBD2. CDR3 length equals 14 residues. Germline values: CDR1 SGDLS, CDR2 YYNGEE. With 2 bases clipped from V and 7 bases from J, the junction kept 5 bases outside the gene matches. The DNA of the CDR3 is TGTGCCAGCAGCGTTCGGACTAGCCTTAATGAGCAGTTCTTC. Its protein product is CASSVRTSLNEQFF.

The V gene is TRBV7-2, the J gene TRBJ2-1; D is uncertain. Per germline, CDR1 SGHTA and CDR2 FQGNSA. This CDR3 is 15 amino acids long. Trimming shortened V by 2 bases and J by 6 bases, and 14 bases separated the two germline ends. The CDR3: CASSLTGQAANEQFF. In nucleotides, the CDR3 is TGTGCCAGCAGCTTAACCGGTCAGGCGGCCAATGAGCAGTTCTTC.

Only one count was recorded for this clone. The gene calls are TRBV6-6 and TRBJ1-5, with 9 bases aligning to TRBD1. V trimming: 6 bases; J trimming: 11 bases; junction bases outside the gene matches: 8. The CDR3 has 13 amino acids. Germline V gene lookup returns CDR1 MNHNY and CDR2 SVGAGI (reference sequence). The chain's CDR3 is CASRRQGEGAQHF. The CDR3 nucleotides are TGTGCCAGCAGACGACAGGGGGAGGGGGCCCAGCATTTT.

This clone has a single count. This chain joins TRBV5-3 and TRBJ2-4; tentative D call: TRBD1 (6 bases). TRBV5-3 is marked as an open reading frame, function uncertain. Deletions cut 5 bases from V and 0 bases from J, with 12 bases between. CDR3 length: 15 residues. The CDR3 DNA is TGTGCCAGAAGGCCGGGACACCTAGCCAAAAACATTCAGTACTTC. This codes for CARRPGHLAKNIQYF.

The chain uses TRBV7-2 and TRBJ2-2; the D gene is possibly TRBD1 (6 bases). Germline assignment: CDR1 SGHTA and CDR2 FQGNSA. Trimming left V 5 bases short and J 1 base short, with 11 bases between. The CDR3 extends over 15 amino acids. CDR3 nucleotides: TGTGCCAGCAGCGTATCACAGGGGAACACCGGGGAGCTGTTTTTT. It codes for CASSVSQGNTGELFF.

The V and J genes are TRBV18 and TRBJ2-1, with D possibly TRBD2 on 6 matching bases. CDR3 length: 15 amino acids. Germline-derived CDR1 and CDR2 are KGHSH and LQKENI. Trimming left V 5 bases short and J 9 bases short, with 20 bases between. In DNA form, the CDR3 reads TGTGCCAGCTCAGGCGGGAAATCATTCGGTTCTGAGCAGTTCTTC. It codes for CASSGGKSFGSEQFF.

This clone occurred once. The chain employs TRBV5-1 and TRBJ2-6; D ambiguous. CDR1 SGHRS and CDR2 YFSETQ come from the germline V gene. The CDR3 runs to 15 residues. Trimming pared 5 bases from V and 2 bases from J, leaving 11 bases between. Here the CDR3 reads CASRPTQTGANVLTF. The CDR3 nucleotides read TGCGCCAGCAGACCCACCCAAACTGGGGCCAACGTCCTGACTTTC.

This sequence joins TRBV5-1 and TRBJ2-5; D unclear. The CDR3 is 15 residues long. Per the germline V gene, CDR1 is SGHRS and CDR2 is YFSETQ. The ends were cut back, 0 bases at V and 5 bases at J, with 14 bases in the middle. In DNA form, the CDR3 reads TGCGCCAGCAGCTTGGAAGGCTTTCGCTGGGAGACCCAGTACTTC. It codes for CASSLEGFRWETQYF.

V and J are TRBV2 and TRBJ1-1; D is uncertain. Per germline, CDR1 SNHLY and CDR2 FYNNEI. Between the trimmed V and J ends, which lost 10 bases and 1 base, there was a span of 16 bases. The CDR3 totals 14 residues. Here the CDR3 DNA reads TGTGCCACCCGCAAGGAGACGAGGAACACTGAAGCTTTCTTT. Its protein is CATRKETRNTEAFF.

The chain combines TRBV11-3 with TRBJ1-1, with D maybe TRBD1 (6 bases). The ends were cut back, 5 bases at V and 1 base at J, with 8 bases in the middle. The CDR3 has 13 residues. Germline V lookup: CDR1 SGHNT, CDR2 YENEEA. The CDR3 loop reads CASSPQGNTEAFF. For the CDR3, the DNA is TGTGCCAGCAGCCCACAGGGGAACACTGAAGCTTTCTTT.

The chain joins TRBV4-3 to TRBJ2-5, with TRBD2 matching over 8 bases. Germline V lookup: CDR1 LGHNA, CDR2 YSLEER. The CDR3 has 18 residues. V lost 0 bases and J lost 7; bases outside the gene matches: 16. The CDR3 bases are TGCGCCAGCAGCCAAGATCCGAAAGGAGCGGGAGCGGTTGTGACCCAGTACTTC. It yields the protein CASSQDPKGAGAVVTQYF.

The J gene is TRBJ2-7, the V gene TRBV29-1, with D hard to call. Germline V gene sequence: CDR1 SQVTM, CDR2 ANQGSEA. The V end lost 4 bases, the J end lost 7 bases, and 11 bases lay between the germline ends. This CDR3 is built from 11 residues. For the CDR3, the DNA is TGCAGCGTTGGTCGACCCTCGGAGCAGTACTTC. Amino acid sequence: CSVGRPSEQYF.

This clone was seen a handful of times. This chain uses TRBV10-3 with TRBJ1-4; D remains ambiguous. CDR3 length: 14 residues. The germline V gene encodes CDR1 ENHRY and CDR2 SYGVKD. The V end lost 4 bases, the J end lost 7 bases, and 13 bases lay between the germline ends. DNA of the CDR3: TGTGCCATCAGTGGGGCCAACCGGGGTGAAAAACTGTTTTTT. It translates to CAISGANRGEKLFF.

This clone was counted once. The J gene is TRBJ2-3, the V gene TRBV18; 7 nucleotides agree with TRBD1. V lost 3 bases, J lost 4 bases, and 7 bases stayed unmatched. CDR3 size: 15 residues. Germline lookup yields CDR1 KGHSH and CDR2 LQKENI. As DNA, the CDR3 is TGTGCCAGCTCACCGCGACAGGGAAGATCAGATACGCAGTATTTT. As protein: CASSPRQGRSDTQYF.

The rearrangement joins TRBV7-8 to TRBJ1-1; 7 bases line up with TRBD1. Per germline, CDR1 SGHVS and CDR2 FQNEAQ. The CDR3 loop spans 14 amino acids. J lost 11 bases, V lost 1 base, and 10 bases had no gene match. CDR3 amino acids: CASSLVETGFRAFF. The CDR3 region has the DNA TGTGCCAGCAGCTTAGTCGAGACAGGGTTCCGGGCTTTCTTT. Full variable domain (missing parts from reference TRBV7-8 and TRBJ1-1): GAGVSQSPRYKVAKRGQDVALRCDPISGHVSLFWYQQALGQGPEFLTYFQNEAQLDKSGLPSDRFFAERPEGSVSTLKIQRTQQEDSAVYLCASSLVETGFRAFFGQGTRLTVV.

Comments on this clone: The sample contains more than one DNA sequence encoding this CDR3. The rearrangement joins TRBV29-1 to TRBJ1-4; 7 bases agree with TRBD1. Germline lookup yields CDR1 SQVTM and CDR2 ANQGSEA. The CDR3 has 12 residues. Unmatched junction bases numbered 2, after V lost 4 bases and J lost 6 bases. CDR3 coding DNA: TGCAGCGTTGGACAGGGAGATGAAAAACTGTTTTTT. It specifies CSVGQGDEKLFF. Full variable domain (outside the CDR3, taken from reference TRBV29-1 and TRBJ1-4): SAVISQKPSRDICQRGTSLTIQCQVDSQVTMMFWYRQQPGQSLTLIATANQGSEATYESGFVIDKFPISRPNLTFSTLTVSNMSPEDSSIYLCSVGQGDEKLFFGSGTQLSVL.

V and J are TRBV6-1 and TRBJ2-7; the match to TRBD1 covers 9 bases. This CDR3 region has 17 residues. Unmatched junction bases numbered 12, after V lost 4 bases and J lost 2 bases. Looked up from germline, CDR1 is MNHNS and CDR2 is SASEGT. CDR3 amino acids: CASSAPTGTGYPYEQYF. The DNA of the CDR3 is TGTGCCAGCAGTGCCCCGACCGGGACAGGGTATCCCTACGAGCAGTACTTC.

J is TRBJ2-2 and V is TRBV28; D is undetermined. CDR1 MDHEN and CDR2 SYDVKM come from the germline V gene. Trimming took 5 bases from V and 5 from J, leaving 9 bases between them. The CDR3 contains 13 residues. As DNA, the CDR3 is TGTGCCAGCAGTACGACCGGGACCGGGGAGCTGTTTTTT. This codes for CASSTTGTGELFF. Full variable domain (missing parts from reference TRBV28 and TRBJ2-2): DVKVTQSSRYLVKRTGEKVFLECVQDMDHENMFWYRQDPGLGLRLIYFSYDVKMKEKGDIPEGYSVSREKKERFSLILESASTNQTSMYLCASSTTGTGELFFGEGSRLTVL.

The chain joins TRBV11-2 to TRBJ1-2; a weak D match, TRBD1 (6 bases). Trimming removed 5 bases from V and 6 bases from J, with 13 bases in between. The germline V gene has CDR1 SGHAT and CDR2 FQNNGV. This CDR3 comprises 13 residues. CDR3: CASSPQQGHGYTF. The CDR3 DNA reads as TGTGCCAGCAGCCCGCAACAGGGCCATGGCTACACCTTC. Together with reference TRBV11-2 and TRBJ1-2, the CDR3 gives the full variable domain: EAGVAQSPRYKIIEKRQSVAFWCNPISGHATLYWYQQILGQGPKLLIQFQNNGVVDDSQLPKDRFSAERLKGVDSTLKIQPAKLEDSAVYLCASSPQQGHGYTFGSGTRLTVV.

This clone was recorded once. V usage is TRBV7-2 and J usage is TRBJ2-4; 8 bases align to TRBD1. CDR3 size: 14 residues. CDR1 is SGHTA, CDR2 FQGNSA, per germline. Germline trimming cut 5 bases from V and 7 bases from J; bases unmatched to any gene: 7. CDR3 sequence (DNA): TGTGCCAGCAGCCCGGACAGGGCAGTTAACATTCAGTACTTC. Protein product: CASSPDRAVNIQYF.